This TCR beta chain stems from a study of STAT5B mutations in CD4+ large granular lymphocyte leukemia. Clones were read by immunoSEQ multiplex PCR, and TCRdb kept only the in-frame ones, dropping some. The sample lists some 33,000 clones, approximately 74% occurring once. With regard to this clone: Its antigen is still unknown.

The study, taken as a whole, reports: Compared with healthy controls (2/35), patient top clones favored TRBV06 (8/27).

Germline-derived CDR1 and CDR2 are LNHDA and SQIVND (reference sequence). This CDR3 has 14 residues. With 10 bases clipped from V and 6 bases from J, the junction kept 9 bases outside the gene matches. The specimen sequenced was CD4+ T cells from blood buffy coats. V gene TRBV19 combines with J gene TRBJ2-1, with 10 positions matching TRBD2. The source is a human donor in good health. The CDR3 coding sequence is TGTGCCACTAAGCGGGGGGGCCGGTTCAATGAGCAGTTCTTC. This sequence encodes CATKRGGRFNEQFF.